The text below deals with one T cell receptor beta chain. The record originates from a study of blood T cell repertoires in COVID-19. Across the study: Sites across the United States, Italy and Spain contributed samples from acute and convalescent COVID-19. T cells, B-cell-depleted T cells, or PBMCs supplied cDNA or gDNA.

In the authors' methods: Estimation of nucleated cell counts relied on the amplification of reference gene primers. Clones were read by immunoSEQ multiplex PCR, and TCRdb kept only the in-frame ones, dropping some. The DNA was the basis for D and trimming; V, J and clone size are from that table. This table holds approximately 240,000 clones, roughly four fifths found once. The TCR sequence derives from a woman aged 55-69 years with acute or convalescent COVID-19. Sequencing input: peripheral blood.

The CDR3 DNA is TGTGCCAGCAGCTTAGCGCTCGGCAGGAAGTCGGATGGCTACACCTTC. Translating gives CASSLALGRKSDGYTF. The V and J genes are TRBV7-8 and TRBJ1-2; D is unclear. V was pared by 0 bases and J by 6 bases, with 17 bases between. CDR1 and CDR2 from the germline V gene are SGHVS and FQNEAQ. This CDR3 contains 16 residues.